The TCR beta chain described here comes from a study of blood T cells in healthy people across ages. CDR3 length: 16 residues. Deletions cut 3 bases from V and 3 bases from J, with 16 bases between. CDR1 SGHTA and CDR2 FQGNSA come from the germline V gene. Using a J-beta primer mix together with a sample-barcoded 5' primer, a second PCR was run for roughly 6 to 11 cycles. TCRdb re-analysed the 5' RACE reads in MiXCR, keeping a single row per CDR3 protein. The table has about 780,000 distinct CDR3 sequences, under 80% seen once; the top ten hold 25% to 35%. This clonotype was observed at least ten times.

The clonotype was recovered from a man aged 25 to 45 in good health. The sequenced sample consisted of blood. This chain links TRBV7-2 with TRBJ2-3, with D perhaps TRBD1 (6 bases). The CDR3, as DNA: TGTGCCAGCAGCTTGGTAGGGGGTTTGGCGACAGATACGCAGTATTTT. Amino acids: CASSLVGGLATDTQYF.